The TCR beta chain under discussion was sequenced for a study of cytomegalovirus exposure and HLA in healthy donors (dated by TCRdb to 2016 to 2017). Study-level background: An earlier analysis of some 550 of the donors reported about 250 Gb of sequence data and approximately 110 million unique TCR beta sequences from 150 million to 200 million T cells. On average, about 200,000 unique TCR beta nucleotide sequences were sequenced per donor among about 400 genotyped donors of the cohort, with roughly 18% of those sequences being non-productive. All discovery cohort repertoires had been generated using a single sequencing platform. Along with the approximately 700-subject first cohort, a separate validation cohort of over 90 different subjects was used. The study profiled the T cell repertoires of hundreds of subjects by immunosequencing and related them to cytomegalovirus serostatus. A later genetic analysis used genome-wide SNP genotypes for about 60% of the roughly 670 donors, treating that subset as a discovery cohort. Alongside the repertoire data, information on donor age, sex, ethnicity and CMV serostatus was compiled. Because of strong linkage in the cohort, five DR-DQ haplotypes were treated as single units for association and clustering. An earlier analysis of around 640 of the donors used high-throughput TCR beta sequencing to judge whether each TCR beta V gene segment behaved as functional or pseudogenic. Of the 300 to 500 genotyped donors, more than 75% were placed in the genetic ancestry cluster associated with self-reported Caucasian donors. An early release covering about 600 HLA-typed donors comprised around 300 gigabases of sequencing data and approximately 80 million unique TCR sequences. The number of typed donors differed by locus: about 629-630 for A, B, C, DRB1 and DQB1; 522 for DQA1; some 610 for DPA1; and around 450 for DPB1. A later analysis re-examined previously published TCR beta repertoires from 610 or so donors and added high-resolution HLA genotyping to investigate patterns of TCR occurrence. In the later analysis, no new phenotypic data were used to find candidate immune exposures; instead, reliance was placed on TCR beta sequences and their occurrence across donors. The study aimed to test whether cataloging public T cell receptors could reveal signatures of past pathogen exposure. HLA typing included class I and class II loci at four-digit resolution. To predict cytomegalovirus infection status, the study brought together high-throughput TCR immunosequencing, statistical association of individual TCRs with disease status, and machine learning. The investigation overall reported the following: A cluster of highly shared sequence variants was judged likely to be a technical artifact of the sequencing pipeline. Because HLA typing was unavailable for some donors at each locus, only the typed subset was used in association tests. When HLA alleles, especially DR and DQ, strongly co-occurred, attributing TCR associations to individual alleles was difficult. Compared with equally common non-associated chains, HLA-associated TCR beta chains in a later analysis were more clonally expanded and had lower generation probabilities. A further reported finding was that TCR beta sequences accurately predicted the HLA-A and HLA-B alleles for most subjects in the first cohort. According to a later genetic analysis, donors in an Asian-associated ancestry cluster had fewer N-insertions in productive TCRs than the roughly 660-donor mean. The only immune exposure information available for the cohort was CMV serostatus. In a later analysis, several top co-occurrence clusters were reported to appear linked to parvovirus B19, influenza, CMV and Epstein-Barr virus. A few of the identified cytomegalovirus-associated TCR beta chains were confirmed in vitro to be specific for cytomegalovirus antigens. At a false discovery rate of 0.05, a later analysis linked approximately 18,000 TCR beta sequences to specific HLA alleles. Because counts were too low, 15 to 20 rarely observed V segments, including chromosome 9 orphons, were left out of the earlier analysis of 500 to 650 of the donors. Some IMGT-functional V segments, including TRBV6-2 and TRBV6-3, could not be distinguished by the 87-base-pair reads and were therefore excluded. In an earlier analysis of 587 of the donors, most TCR beta V segments appeared in productive rearrangements about 87% or about 30% of the time, broadly matching IMGT annotations. In both the original and validation cohorts, the classifier was reported to diagnose cytomegalovirus status with high specificity and sensitivity. Linkage disequilibrium might explain the correlated functional status among segregating V segments, but an unknown experimental factor could not be ruled out. In the study, 164 TCR beta chains were listed as associated with cytomegalovirus. In a later analysis, the rate of TCR association differed among HLA loci, with DRB1 alleles having the most associated TCRs and HLA-C alleles having the fewest. According to a later analysis, most CMV-associated TCR beta chains appeared to be HLA-restricted, and the HLA associations seemed to be driven largely by CMV exposure. Most TCR sequences were observed very rarely across donors, whereas some public TCRs were present in many individuals. The cohort was sequenced for TCR beta chains only, and without alpha or paired-chain data the features that could be detected were limited. It was suggested by the authors that the approach could potentially be generalized to other disease states and immunological phenotypes. V-gene and J-gene trimming of TCR beta chains was associated with a missense DCLRE1C variant in a later genetic analysis, and the association was replicated in an independent cohort. Presence/absence analyses assumed roughly uniform sequencing depth across donors, an assumption that may not hold.

Worth noting for this clone: This receptor's antigen is unknown. No base qualities exist here, and no much larger clone lies one base off it.

The cysteine opens and the phenylalanine closes a CDR3 of 15 amino acids. The only DNA kept is the CDR3, 45 bases in frame from the first base. V is trimmed back by 5 bases and J by 9 bases, and the junction contains 12 bases that no gene match accounts for. CDR1 and CDR2 (SQVTM, ANQGSEA) derive from the germline V gene. Libraries were prepared through the immunoSEQ multiplex PCR assay. A mixture of 60 forward primers for TCR Vbeta segments and 13 reverse primers for TCR Jbeta segments was used in the multiplex PCR. The CDR3 region of rearranged TCR beta genes was amplified from genomic DNA with a multiplex PCR assay. On the Illumina HiSeq System, the amplified TCR beta libraries were sequenced as 87-base-pair reads. As for the authors' bioinformatics: Across the roughly 700 repertoires, a later analysis counted some 81 million unique TCR beta chains, approximately 12 million of which were shared by at least two donors. Raw reads were error-corrected and collapsed into unique sequences with a nearest-neighbor algorithm that merged closely related sequences to remove PCR and sequencing errors. To assign V, D and J gene segments, CDR3 sequences were aligned to IMGT reference sequences. Each retained sequence needed at least a six-nucleotide match to both a V gene segment and a J gene segment. A rearrangement was called productive if the CDR3 had no stop codons and remained in frame with V and J, and every other rearrangement was called non-productive. Following IMGT convention, CDR3 was defined as the stretch from the second conserved V-encoded cysteine up to the conserved J-encoded phenylalanine. The earlier analysis of some 600 of the donors excluded sequences that lacked an unambiguous match to a single V gene segment. An earlier analysis of over 450 of the donors classified V segments as functional when productive rearrangements were above 56.7% and as segregating when the standard deviation between donors was above 5%. A statistical classification framework was built to diagnose cytomegalovirus status from the catalog of TCR beta chain sequences. A later analysis assigned V and J genes by comparing TCR nucleotide sequences with IMGT/GENE-DB human TR gene sequences. In a later analysis, CDR3 sequences and most-parsimonious VDJ recombination scenarios were assigned using the TCRdist pipeline. In a later analysis, each TCR beta chain was defined by its CDR3 amino acid sequence together with its V-gene family, and reads without a unique V-gene family were excluded. A later analysis removed 592 highly shared, low-generation-probability nucleotide sequences to deal with suspected cross-contamination and a sequencing artifact. A later analysis calculated a clonal expansion index for each public chain from normalized within-repertoire ranks of inferred template counts. In a later analysis, generation probabilities were computed with a VDJ recombination model fitted to out-of-frame rearrangements, and the resulting probabilities were checked against IGoR. Hypergeometric tests were used in a later analysis to score TCR-TCR, TCR-HLA and TCR-CMV co-occurrence, with a repertoire-size bias correction applied to the TCR pairs. To estimate false discovery rates, a later analysis permuted the HLA or CMV assignments 20 times. In a later analysis, co-occurring TCRs were grouped using DBSCAN, with TCRdist sequence similarity added in when clustering inside HLA-allele-positive subsets. Repertoires with fewer than 30,000 or more than 120,000 public chains were left out of co-occurrence clustering, as were five repertoires with anomalous nucleotide sharing. In its TCRdb copy, this immuneACCESS table keeps in-frame sequences only and misses some clones. Where compared with another copy, unresolved V genes explain less than half of these, and the others have no known cause. The V and J calls and clone size were taken over from that table, and D and trimming were inferred from the DNA. The sample has more than 50,000 clones on record, approximately 80% of them singletons. Less than 3% of the sample is in the top ten clones.

The cohort was made up of several hundred healthy bone marrow donors. All cohort members were sampled while nominally healthy, although unrecorded immune exposures were likely present. The donor tested CMV seronegative and was one of the 352 seronegative cohort members. A peripheral blood sample was provided by each donor, and peripheral blood mononuclear cells were used for TCR beta sequencing. The Qiagen DNeasy Blood Extraction Kit was used to extract genomic DNA from the blood cell samples. Recombination joined TRBV29-1 with TRBJ2-1; 11 bases in between match TRBD2. The clonotype originates from a female donor in good health and CMV-seronegative. Sample: PBMCs. CDR3 loop: CSVLAGGHTRSEQFF. The nucleotide sequence reads as follows: TGCAGCGTTTTAGCGGGGGGGCATACTCGAAGTGAGCAGTTCTTC.